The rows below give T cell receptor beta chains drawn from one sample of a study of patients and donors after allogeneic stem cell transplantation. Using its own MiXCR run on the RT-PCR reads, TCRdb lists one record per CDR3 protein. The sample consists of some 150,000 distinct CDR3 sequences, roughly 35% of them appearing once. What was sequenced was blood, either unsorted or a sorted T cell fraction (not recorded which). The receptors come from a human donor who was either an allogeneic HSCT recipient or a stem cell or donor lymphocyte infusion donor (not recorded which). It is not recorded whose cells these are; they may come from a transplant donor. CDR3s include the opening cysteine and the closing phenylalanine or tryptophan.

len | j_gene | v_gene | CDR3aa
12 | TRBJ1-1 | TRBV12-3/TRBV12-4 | CASSNRLGEAFF
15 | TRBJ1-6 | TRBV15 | CATSREMRASSPLHF
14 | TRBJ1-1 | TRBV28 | CASSSQVKGTEAFF
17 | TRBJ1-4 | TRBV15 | CATSRARGGATNEKLFF
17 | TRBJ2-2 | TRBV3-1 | CASSQELRRQITGELFF
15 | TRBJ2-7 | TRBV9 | CASSESGGALDEQYF
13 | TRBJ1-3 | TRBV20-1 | CSAPPGSGNTIYF
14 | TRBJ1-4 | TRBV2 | CASSRDRSYEKLFF
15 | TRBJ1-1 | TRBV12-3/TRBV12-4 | CASSLTGTVNTEAFF
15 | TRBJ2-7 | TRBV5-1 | CASSLDGRALPEQYF
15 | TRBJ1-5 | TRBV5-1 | CASSLDGYSNQPQHF
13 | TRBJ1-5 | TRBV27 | CASSPRISQPQHF
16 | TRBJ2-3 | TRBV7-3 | CASSFGGTGVGDTQYF
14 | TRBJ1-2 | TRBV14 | CASSQTDRSYGYTF
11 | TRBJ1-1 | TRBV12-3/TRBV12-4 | CASSMNTEAFF
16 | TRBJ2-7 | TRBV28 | CASSPQQGVISYEQYF
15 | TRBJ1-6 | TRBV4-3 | CASSRAEDDNSPLHF
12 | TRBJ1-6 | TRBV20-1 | CSAGQGNSPLHF
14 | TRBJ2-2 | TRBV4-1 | CASSQGAVGGELFF
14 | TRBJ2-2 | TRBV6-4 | CASSDVEGSGELFF
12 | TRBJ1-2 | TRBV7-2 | CASSAGGDGYTF
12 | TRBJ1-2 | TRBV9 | CASRKGIYGYTF
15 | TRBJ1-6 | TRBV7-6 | CASSPTGYYNSPLHF
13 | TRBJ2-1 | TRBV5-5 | CASSGGQNNEQFF
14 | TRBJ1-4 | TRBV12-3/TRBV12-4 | CASAPGRSNEKLFF
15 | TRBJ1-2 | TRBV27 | CASSLSYGTAYGYTF
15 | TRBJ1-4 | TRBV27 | CASRPYRGENEKLFF
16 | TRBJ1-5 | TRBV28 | CASSLLPTASNQPQHF
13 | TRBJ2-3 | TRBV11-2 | CARQARGTDTQYF
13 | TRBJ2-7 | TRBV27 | CASSFDRGDEQYF
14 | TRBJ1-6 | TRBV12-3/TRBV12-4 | CASSFAQGRSPLHF
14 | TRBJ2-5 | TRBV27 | CASSLGPDEETQYF
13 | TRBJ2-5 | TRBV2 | CASSGGQKETQYF
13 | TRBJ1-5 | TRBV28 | CASATVLYQPQHF
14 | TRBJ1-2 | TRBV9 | CASSDPGTGYGYTF
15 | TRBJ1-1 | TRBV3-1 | CASSPLDAMNTEAFF
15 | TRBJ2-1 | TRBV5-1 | CASSPGLAGNNEQFF
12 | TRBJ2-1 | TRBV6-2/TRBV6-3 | CASSYFENEQFF
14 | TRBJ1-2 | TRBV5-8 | CASRSDATSYGYTF
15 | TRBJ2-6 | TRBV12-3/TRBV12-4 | CASSFGGTGANVLTF
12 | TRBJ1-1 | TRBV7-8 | CASSQSQGAAFF
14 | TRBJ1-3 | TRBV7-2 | CASSLGPGGNTIYF
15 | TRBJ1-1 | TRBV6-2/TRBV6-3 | CASSPGDREITEAFF
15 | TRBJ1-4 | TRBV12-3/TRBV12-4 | CASSSGQGAKEKLFF
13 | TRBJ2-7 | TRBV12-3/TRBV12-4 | CASSPTRWYEQYF
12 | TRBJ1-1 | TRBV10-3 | CAIQGADTEAFF
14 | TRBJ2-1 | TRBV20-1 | CSARLRGTYNEQFF
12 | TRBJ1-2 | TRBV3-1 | CASSHRGGGYTF
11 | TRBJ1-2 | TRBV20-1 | CSATDRGGYTF
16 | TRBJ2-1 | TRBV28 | CASSPAPRAGENEQFF
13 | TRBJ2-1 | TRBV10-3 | CAIKRIAADEQFF
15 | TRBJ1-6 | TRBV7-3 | CASSPLGRNNSPLHF
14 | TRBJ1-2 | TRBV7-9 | CASSFLDGFYGYTF
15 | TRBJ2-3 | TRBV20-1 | CSARRALIRTDTQYF
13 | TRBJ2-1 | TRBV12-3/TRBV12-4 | CASRPGRTSESFF
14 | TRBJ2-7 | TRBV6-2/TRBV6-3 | CASSSPGRGSEQYF
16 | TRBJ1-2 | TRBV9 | CASSVPRTGGFYGYTF
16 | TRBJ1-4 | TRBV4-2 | CASSQEGRGKDEKLFF
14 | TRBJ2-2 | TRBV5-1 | CASSLFLGTGELFF